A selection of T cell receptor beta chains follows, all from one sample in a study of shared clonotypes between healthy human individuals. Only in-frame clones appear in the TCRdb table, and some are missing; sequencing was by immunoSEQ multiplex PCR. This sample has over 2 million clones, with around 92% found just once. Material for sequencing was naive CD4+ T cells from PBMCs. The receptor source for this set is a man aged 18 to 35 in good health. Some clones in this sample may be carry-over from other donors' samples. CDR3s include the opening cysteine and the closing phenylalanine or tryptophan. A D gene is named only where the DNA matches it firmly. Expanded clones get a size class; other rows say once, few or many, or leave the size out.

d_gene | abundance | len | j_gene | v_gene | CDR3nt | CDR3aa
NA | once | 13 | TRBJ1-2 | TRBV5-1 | TGCGCCAGCAGCTTGGACGTCCGGGGAGGCTACACCTTC | CASSLDVRGGYTF
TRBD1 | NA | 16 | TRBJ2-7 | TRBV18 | TGTGCCAGCTCTCATACCATTCCGGGACAGGGTTACGAGCAGTACTTC | CASSHTIPGQGYEQYF
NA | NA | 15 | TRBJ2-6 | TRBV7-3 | TGTGCCAGCAGCTTAATAACTACTGGGGCCAACGTCCTGACTTTC | CASSLITTGANVLTF
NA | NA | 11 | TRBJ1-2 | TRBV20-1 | TGCAGTGCCCGCCCTCGATATGGCTACACCTTC | CSARPRYGYTF
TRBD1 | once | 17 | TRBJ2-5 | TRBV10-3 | TGTGCCATCAGTGAGTCGGTTCGGGACAGGGGGCAGGAGACCCAGTACTTC | CAISESVRDRGQETQYF
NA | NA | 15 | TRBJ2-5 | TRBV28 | TGTGCCAGCAGTTTATGGCTGGCCCAGAAAGAGACCCAGTACTTC | CASSLWLAQKETQYF
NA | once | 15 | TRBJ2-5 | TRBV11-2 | TGTGCCAGCAGCCGGGTCCCGGGACGTGAGGAGACCCAGTACTTC | CASSRVPGREETQYF
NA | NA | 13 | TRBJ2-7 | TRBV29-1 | TGCAGCGTGGGAGGACGGTACACCTACGAGCAGTACTTC | CSVGGRYTYEQYF
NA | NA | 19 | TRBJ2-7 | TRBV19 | TGTGCCAGTAGTATACCTTCCCAGGGTACTGTTCCCACCTCCTACGAGCAGTACTTC | CASSIPSQGTVPTSYEQYF
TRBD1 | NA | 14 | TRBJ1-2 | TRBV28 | TGTGCCAGCAGTTCGGGACAGGGAGTTGGTGGCTACACCTTC | CASSSGQGVGGYTF
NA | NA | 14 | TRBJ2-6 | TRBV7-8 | TGTGCCAGCAGCCTCCCCTCTGGGGCCAACGTCCTGACTTTC | CASSLPSGANVLTF
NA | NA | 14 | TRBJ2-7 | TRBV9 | TGTGCCAGCAGCGTAGTCCCAGGCTCCTACGAGCAGTACTTC | CASSVVPGSYEQYF
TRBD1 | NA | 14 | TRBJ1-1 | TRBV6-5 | TGTGCCAGCAGTTACTCCCAGGGGGTCACTGAAGCTTTCTTT | CASSYSQGVTEAFF
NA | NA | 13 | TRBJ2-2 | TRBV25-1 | TGTGCCAGCAGTGAAAACGTTGCCGGGGAGCTGTTTTTT | CASSENVAGELFF
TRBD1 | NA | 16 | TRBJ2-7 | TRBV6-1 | TGTGCCAGCAGTGCCGGTATTCCCGGGACAGGGAGCGAGCAGTACTTC | CASSAGIPGTGSEQYF
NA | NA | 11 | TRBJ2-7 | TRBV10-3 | TGTGCCATCAGCGACCAGGTCGAGCAGTACTTC | CAISDQVEQYF
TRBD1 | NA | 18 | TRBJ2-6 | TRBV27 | TGTGCCAGCAGTAAAAGGGACAGGGGCTCGTCTGGGGCCAACGTCCTGACTTTC | CASSKRDRGSSGANVLTF
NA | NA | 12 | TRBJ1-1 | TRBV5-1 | TGCGCCAGCAGGACACAGAACACTGAAGCTTTCTTT | CASRTQNTEAFF
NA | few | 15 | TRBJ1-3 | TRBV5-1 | TGCGCCAGCAGCTTACGACAGAACTCTGGAAACACCATATATTTT | CASSLRQNSGNTIYF
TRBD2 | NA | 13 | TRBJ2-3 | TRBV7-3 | TGTGCCAGCAGCTTAGCTAGCGGGAGTACGCAGTATTTT | CASSLASGSTQYF
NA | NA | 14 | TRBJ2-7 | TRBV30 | TGTGCCTGGGGCCCCGGGACCGTCCCCAAGGAGCAGTACTTC | CAWGPGTVPKEQYF
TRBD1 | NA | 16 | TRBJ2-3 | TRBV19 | TGTGCCAGTAGTATGGGGACAGGACCGGGCACAGATACGCAGTATTTT | CASSMGTGPGTDTQYF
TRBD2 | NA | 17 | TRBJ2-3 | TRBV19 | TGTGCCAGTAGTATCCGGACTAGCGGGAGAGGGACAGATACGCAGTATTTT | CASSIRTSGRGTDTQYF
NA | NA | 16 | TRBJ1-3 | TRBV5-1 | TGCGCCAGCAGCCCGACCTTTGGAGGGGCTGGAAACACCATATATTTT | CASSPTFGGAGNTIYF
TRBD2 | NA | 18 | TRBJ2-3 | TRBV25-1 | TGTGCCAGCAGTAGGCTAGCGGGGACTTCTTATGGCACAGATACGCAGTATTTT | CASSRLAGTSYGTDTQYF
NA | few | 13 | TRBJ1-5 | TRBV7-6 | TGTGCCAGCAGCTTGCTTAGCAATCAGCCCCAGCATTTT | CASSLLSNQPQHF
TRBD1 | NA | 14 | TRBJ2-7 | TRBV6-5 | TGTGCCAGCAGCTCCGGGACAGGGCCCTACGAGCAGTACTTC | CASSSGTGPYEQYF
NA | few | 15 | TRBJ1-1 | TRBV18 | TGTGCCAGCTCACCATCTGCCGAAATGAACACTGAAGCTTTCTTT | CASSPSAEMNTEAFF
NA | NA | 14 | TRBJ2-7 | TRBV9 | TGTGCCAGCAGCCTCGACCCGGGAGAACGGGAGCAGTACTTC | CASSLDPGEREQYF
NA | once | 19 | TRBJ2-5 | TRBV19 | TGTGCCAGTAGTAGAAATTCGGGGGGGGACAGGCCCCATCAAGAGACCCAGTACTTC | CASSRNSGGDRPHQETQYF
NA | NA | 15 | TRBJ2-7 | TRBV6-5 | TGTGCCAGCAGCCAACCGTCCAGGGGCTCGGGTGAGCAGTACTTC | CASSQPSRGSGEQYF
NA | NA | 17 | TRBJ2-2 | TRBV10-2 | TGCGCCAGCAGTGAGGAACAGCCACTCCTATATGGCGGGGAGCTGTTTTTT | CASSEEQPLLYGGELFF
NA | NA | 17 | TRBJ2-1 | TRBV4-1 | TGCGCCAGCAGCCAAGTGTTCCGGGAGCTCTCCTACAATGAGCAGTTCTTC | CASSQVFRELSYNEQFF
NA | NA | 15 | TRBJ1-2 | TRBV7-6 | TGTGCCAGCAGCTTAGGCACAGGCGGAGACTATGGCTACACCTTC | CASSLGTGGDYGYTF
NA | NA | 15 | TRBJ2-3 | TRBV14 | TGTGCCATTTACGCGGCCGGGGGTTTCACAGATACGCAGTATTTT | CAIYAAGGFTDTQYF
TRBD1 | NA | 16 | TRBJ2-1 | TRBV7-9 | TGTGCCAGCAGCGAGTGGGACAGGGGCGCCTACAATGAGCAGTTCTTC | CASSEWDRGAYNEQFF
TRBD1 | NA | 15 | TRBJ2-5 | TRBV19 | TGTGCCAGTACCGCATTAGACAGGGGCCAAGAGACCCAGTACTTC | CASTALDRGQETQYF
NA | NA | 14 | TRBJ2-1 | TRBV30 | TGTGCCTGGAGTGGGGCATTCGAGGCATTCGAGCAGTTCTTC | CAWSGAFEAFEQFF
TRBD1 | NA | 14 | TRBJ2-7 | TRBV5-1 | TGCGCCAGCAGCTTGGACAGGGGGCAGGACGAGCAGTACTTC | CASSLDRGQDEQYF
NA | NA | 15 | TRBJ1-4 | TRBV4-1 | TGCGCCAGCAGCCAAGGAGAGGAGAGAAGGGAAAAACTGTTTTTT | CASSQGEERREKLFF
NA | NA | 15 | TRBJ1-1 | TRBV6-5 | TGTGCCAGCAGTTACGGTGGCAGGGGAAGAACTGAAGCTTTCTTT | CASSYGGRGRTEAFF
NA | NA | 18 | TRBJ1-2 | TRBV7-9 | TGTGCCAGCAGCTTAGGCAGGGAGACCCGGAGCCGATACTATGGCTACACCTTC | CASSLGRETRSRYYGYTF
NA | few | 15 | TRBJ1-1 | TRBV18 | TGTGCCAGCCCCCGGGAGGAGGGGCGGGTAAAGCTGGCTTTCTTT | CASPREEGRVKLAFF
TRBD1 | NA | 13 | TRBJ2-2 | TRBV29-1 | TGCAGCGTGGTCGGACAGGGGGCCGGGGAGCTGTTTTTT | CSVVGQGAGELFF
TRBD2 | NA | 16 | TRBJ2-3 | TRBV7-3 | TGTGCCAGCAGCCAAGGGACTAGCGGTAGCACAGATACGCAGTATTTT | CASSQGTSGSTDTQYF
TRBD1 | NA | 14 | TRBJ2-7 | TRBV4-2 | TGTGCCAGCAGCCAGGGAGACAGGGTCTACGAGCAGTACTTC | CASSQGDRVYEQYF
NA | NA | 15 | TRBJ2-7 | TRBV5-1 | TGCGCCAGCAGCTTGTCGGGCGGCAGGACCTACGAGCAGTACTTC | CASSLSGGRTYEQYF
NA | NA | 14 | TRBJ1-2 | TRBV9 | TGTGCCAGCAGCGTAGCTGTCACCTCGGAAGGCTACACCTTC | CASSVAVTSEGYTF
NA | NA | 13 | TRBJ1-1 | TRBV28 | TGTGCCAGCAGTTTATGGGGCCGGTTGGGGGCTTTCTTT | CASSLWGRLGAFF
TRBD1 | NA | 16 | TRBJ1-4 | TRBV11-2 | TGTGCCAGCAGCTTAGGTTTTGAACAGGGGTCCCAAAAACTGTTTTTT | CASSLGFEQGSQKLFF
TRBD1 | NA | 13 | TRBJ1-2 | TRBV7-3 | TGTGCCAGCAGCCCGGGACAGGGGTTTGGCTACACCTTC | CASSPGQGFGYTF
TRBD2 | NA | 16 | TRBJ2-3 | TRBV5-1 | TGCGCCAGCAGCTTGGTCCCTAGCGGGAGCTCAGATACGCAGTATTTT | CASSLVPSGSSDTQYF
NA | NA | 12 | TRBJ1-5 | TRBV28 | TGTGCCAGCAGTCCGCAGAGTCAGCCCCAGCATTTT | CASSPQSQPQHF
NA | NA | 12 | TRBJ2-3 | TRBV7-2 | TGTGCCAGCAGCCCACAACAACTCGTGCAGTATTTT | CASSPQQLVQYF
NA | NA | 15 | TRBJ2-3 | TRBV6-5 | TGTGCCAGCAGTTACTCAGGACAGAGACGAGATACGCAGTATTTT | CASSYSGQRRDTQYF
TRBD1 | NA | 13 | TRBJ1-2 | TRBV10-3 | TGTGCCATCAGTGAGGAAGGGACAGGGCTTTACACCTTC | CAISEEGTGLYTF
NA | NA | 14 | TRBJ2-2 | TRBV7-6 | TGTGCCAGCAGCTTAGAATCAGGCACCGGGGAGCTGTTTTTT | CASSLESGTGELFF
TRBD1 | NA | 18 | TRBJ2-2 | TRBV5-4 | TGTGCCAGCAGCCCAGTAGGAGGGACAGGGGGGAACACCGGGGAGCTGTTTTTT | CASSPVGGTGGNTGELFF
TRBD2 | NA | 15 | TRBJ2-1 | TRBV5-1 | TGCGCCAGCAAGAGTTCTAGCGGGAGGGCCAATGAGCAGTTCTTC | CASKSSSGRANEQFF
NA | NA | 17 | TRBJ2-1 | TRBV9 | TGTGCCAGCAGCCTTACTTCGGTCGGGAGACCCTACAATGAGCAGTTCTTC | CASSLTSVGRPYNEQFF